This T cell receptor beta chain was identified during a study of OX40 agonist ivuxolimab in advanced cancers. Turning to the study itself: Patients received ivuxolimab, an intravenous treatment, every 2 weeks at 0.01 to 10 mg/kg. Among those treated, three patients had partial responses, one with hepatocellular carcinoma and two with cutaneous melanoma. Regarding the study as a whole: Expansion of clones was among the lowest in partial responders at 0.1-3.0 mg/kg.

With baseline, cycle 4 day 1, and cycle 7 day 1 as timepoints, blood was sampled. CDR1 is MNHEY, CDR2 SVGAGI, per germline. CDR3 length: 14 amino acids. Trimming removed 6 bases from V and 7 bases from J; junction bases left unmatched: 8. Regarding this clone: Its antigen is unknown.

Repertoires were generated with immunoSEQ multiplex PCR, while TCRdb's copy carries only in-frame clones and drops some. This sample has 65,000 to 90,000 clones, with 70% to 90% found just once. The clonotype was recovered from an adult with an advanced solid tumor such as melanoma, head and neck, liver or kidney cancer. The V and J genes are TRBV6-5 and TRBJ1-5, with 8 bases identical to TRBD1. This sample comprised CD4+ or CD8+ T cells sorted from blood, obtained in a trial of the OX40 agonist ivuxolimab. The DNA for the CDR3 is TGTGCCAGCAGCTTTGACAGGGGAGGACAGCCCCAGCATTTT. This codes for CASSFDRGGQPQHF.